A single sample is the source of the 32 T cell receptor beta chains below, sequenced in a study of human T cells and chemical hapten exposure. TCRdb independently ran MiXCR on the RACE reads; one entry per CDR3 protein. The sample yields roughly 200,000 distinct CDR3 sequences, more than 20% seen once. Regarding time point: patch test 1, 2 weeks after DPC sensitization. This sample's treatment: therapeutic diphenylcyclopropenone sensitization with weekly scalp DPC. The sequenced sample was whole blood, obtained in connection with sensitization to the hapten diphenylcyclopropenone (DPC). These receptors originate from a woman in her 50s with alopecia areata. Some clones in this sample may be carry-over from other donors' samples.

The V call is TRBV20-1, the J call TRBJ2-7, with D unclear. The germline V gene has CDR1 DFQATT and CDR2 SNEGSKA (reference sequence). There are 13 residues in the CDR3. The V end lost 0 bases, the J end lost 4 bases, and 10 bases lay between the germline ends. The CDR3 DNA reads as TGCAGTGCTAGAGATGCACATCCTTACGAGCAGTACTTC. The encoded protein is CSARDAHPYEQYF.

Only a few counts were recorded for this clonotype. The rearrangement joins TRBV5-1 to TRBJ1-1; a weak D match, TRBD1 (6 bases). The CDR3 is made up of 14 amino acids. Germline V gene lookup returns CDR1 SGHRS and CDR2 YFSETQ. V was trimmed by 2 bases and J by 4 bases, leaving 12 bases between them. CDR3 amino acids: CASSFSGQSTEAFF. The DNA for the CDR3 is TGCGCCAGCAGCTTTTCCGGACAGTCCACTGAAGCTTTCTTT.

This clonotype showed up just a few times. CDR3 protein: CATKEQGNQETQYF. CDR3 nucleotides: TGTGCCACGAAAGAACAGGGGAATCAAGAGACCCAGTACTTC. This chain joins TRBV5-6 and TRBJ2-5; 7 nucleotides line up with TRBD1. Germline V gene sequence: CDR1 SGHDT, CDR2 YYEEEE. The V gene end was trimmed by 9 bases and the J gene end by 2 bases; junction bases not matched to a gene: 10. The CDR3 is made up of 14 amino acids.

V gene TRBV27 combines with J gene TRBJ2-1; no firm D call. The V end lost 2 bases, the J end lost 7 bases, and 18 bases lay between the germline ends. This CDR3 is 16 amino acids long. Germline-derived CDR1 and CDR2 are MNHEY and SMNVEV (reference sequence). The CDR3 nucleotides read TGTGCCAGCAGTTTAGAACGAGTTCGTTATTGGAATGAGCAGTTCTTC. It is translated as CASSLERVRYWNEQFF.

The chain links TRBV6-6 to TRBJ2-1; maybe TRBD2 (6 bases). Germline V gene lookup returns CDR1 MNHNY and CDR2 SVGAGI (reference sequence). V lost 4 bases and J 6 bases, leaving 16 bases between the germline ends. The length of the CDR3 is 15 residues. CDR3 region: CASSWGTPVPNEQFF. In nucleotides, the CDR3 is TGTGCCAGCAGTTGGGGGACTCCCGTTCCCAATGAGCAGTTCTTC.

Only a few counts were recorded for this clonotype. The rearrangement joins TRBV9 to TRBJ2-7, with a weak D call TRBD1 (6 bases). Per the germline V gene, CDR1 is SGDLS and CDR2 is YYNGEE. The CDR3 is 14 residues long. V dropped 0 bases and J dropped 5 bases, with 12 bases sitting between them. Here the CDR3 reads CASSVDRVVDEQYF. The CDR3 DNA reads as TGTGCCAGCAGCGTAGACAGGGTGGTCGACGAGCAGTACTTC.

At least ten counts were recorded for this clonotype. The rearrangement uses TRBV20-1 and TRBJ2-5; D uncertain. The V end was cut by 0 bases, the J end by 3 bases, with 8 bases between. The germline gives CDR1 DFQATT, CDR2 SNEGSKA (reference sequence). The CDR3 runs 13 residues. CDR3 amino acids: CSARDLVKETQYF. The CDR3 DNA follows: TGCAGTGCTAGAGATTTAGTTAAAGAGACCCAGTACTTC.

This clonotype was seen a few times. The chain has TRBV11-2 and TRBJ2-7; TRBD2 aligns across 7 bases. The CDR3 runs to 16 residues. Germline assignment: CDR1 SGHAT and CDR2 FQNNGV. Losses at the gene ends were 4 bases for V and 0 bases for J; bases not matched to a gene: 9. The CDR3 sequence is CASSSLTSRYSYEQYF. The DNA of the CDR3 is TGTGCCAGCAGCTCGTTGACTAGCAGGTACTCCTACGAGCAGTACTTC.

The rearrangement links TRBV2 to TRBJ1-5; D is undetermined. Germline lookup yields CDR1 SNHLY and CDR2 FYNNEI. The CDR3 has 14 amino acids. V gave up 6 bases and J gave up 2 bases, with 11 bases separating them. CDR3 nucleotides: TGTGCCAGCAGCCGCTTGGGAGGCAATCAGCCCCAGCATTTT. Its translation: CASSRLGGNQPQHF.

This clonotype was seen only a few times. J is TRBJ1-2 and V is TRBV29-1; a possible D gene is TRBD1 (6 bases). The CDR3 consists of 13 residues. With 6 bases removed from V and 1 base from J, the gap between germline ends came to 12 bases. Looked up from germline, CDR1 is SQVTM and CDR2 is ANQGSEA. This CDR3 reads CSVGQRYNYGYTF. The CDR3 DNA reads as TGCAGCGTAGGACAGAGATATAACTATGGCTACACCTTC.

This clonotype came up a few times. The chain recombines TRBV20-1 with TRBJ1-6; D is perhaps TRBD1 (5 bases). Germline V gene sequence: CDR1 DFQATT, CDR2 SNEGSKA (reference sequence). V shed 2 bases and J shed 5 bases, with 13 bases lying between them. This CDR3 is built from 15 residues. The CDR3 DNA is TGCAGTGCTAGAACTGGTGGGGGAAATAATTCACCCCTCCACTTT. It specifies CSARTGGGNNSPLHF.

J is TRBJ1-5 and V is TRBV18; D not certain. Germline CDR1 reads KGHSH; CDR2 reads LQKENI. The CDR3 runs to 12 residues. The V and J ends lost 6 bases and 5 bases respectively, with 8 bases between them. The CDR3 DNA sequence: TGTGCCAGCTCGGGTTGGGATCAGCCCCAGCATTTT. Translation gives CASSGWDQPQHF.

This clonotype was observed at least ten times. This sequence joins TRBV7-2 and TRBJ2-5; unclear D gene. The length of the CDR3 is 14 residues. From germline, CDR1 is SGHTA and CDR2 FQGNSA. Between the trimmed V and J ends, which lost 0 bases and 3 bases, there was a span of 8 bases. CDR3 sequence: CASSLAVGEETQYF. The CDR3 nucleotides read TGTGCCAGCAGCTTAGCGGTCGGTGAAGAGACCCAGTACTTC.

This clonotype was seen a few times. V is TRBV28 and J is TRBJ2-7, with 10 bases matching TRBD1. The CDR3 is made up of 15 amino acids. Trimming removed 8 bases from V and 5 bases from J; junction bases left unmatched: 12. Germline-derived CDR1 and CDR2 are MDHEN and SYDVKM. CDR3 nucleotide sequence: TGTGCCAGCCTAACCTTCCGGGACAGGGGCCACGAGCAGTACTTC. Protein: CASLTFRDRGHEQYF.

This chain connects TRBV10-3 to TRBJ1-1; the D gene is possibly TRBD1 (6 bases). V lost 3 bases and J 5 bases, leaving 13 bases between the germline ends. Per germline, CDR1 ENHRY and CDR2 SYGVKD. The CDR3 runs 14 residues. Here the CDR3 reads CAISDGQLGTEAFF. CDR3 bases: TGTGCCATCAGTGATGGACAGCTGGGGACTGAAGCTTTCTTT.

The table lists this clonotype with many counts. The CDR3 DNA is TGTGCCAGCAGCCCGGCGGACAGGGCGATGAACACCGGGGAGCTGTTTTTT. Amino acids: CASSPADRAMNTGELFF. The chain employs TRBV5-4 and TRBJ2-2; 8 positions agree with TRBD1. V dropped 4 bases and J dropped 1; count of bases not matched to a gene: 9. The CDR3 spans 17 residues. Germline CDR1 reads SGHNT; CDR2 reads YYREEE (reference sequence).

This clonotype was counted only a few times. The V and J genes are TRBV9 and TRBJ2-4; the match to TRBD2 covers 10 bases. The trim removed 2 bases at V and 1 base at J, leaving 9 bases unmatched. The CDR3 contains 18 residues. Germline V lookup: CDR1 SGDLS, CDR2 YYNGEE. Here the CDR3 reads CASSVALAGVVAKNIQYF. The CDR3 DNA follows: TGTGCCAGCAGCGTGGCGCTAGCGGGAGTGGTGGCCAAAAACATTCAGTACTTC.

The rearrangement uses TRBV11-2 and TRBJ2-1; D possibly corresponds to TRBD1 (5 bases). The V end lost 6 bases, the J end lost 7 bases, and 16 bases lay between the germline ends. There are 14 residues in the CDR3. The germline V gene has CDR1 SGHAT and CDR2 FQNNGV. The CDR3 region has the DNA TGTGCCAGCAGTCTAACCCTCGACAGAAATGAGCAGTTCTTC. As protein: CASSLTLDRNEQFF.

This sequence joins TRBV12-3 or TRBV12-4 and TRBJ2-7; TRBD1 matches at 7 bases. V was pared by 6 bases and J by 4 bases, with 12 bases of the junction left unmatched. CDR3 length: 15 residues. CDR3 protein: CASRGDRQGKYEQYF. The CDR3, as DNA: TGTGCCAGCAGGGGAGACAGACAGGGAAAGTACGAGCAGTACTTC.

This chain connects TRBV7-9 to TRBJ1-5, with D hard to call. Between the trimmed V and J ends, which lost 3 bases and 7 bases, there was a span of 7 bases. The CDR3 spans 12 residues. The germline CDR1 and CDR2 sequences are SEHNR and FQNEAQ (reference sequence). In DNA, the CDR3 is TGTGCCAGCAGCTTCGGGCCGCAGCCCCAGCATTTT. It specifies CASSFGPQPQHF.

This clonotype has a handful of counts. The chain has TRBV4-2 and TRBJ2-3; perhaps D is TRBD1 or TRBD2 (5 bases each). The germline V and J ends were trimmed by 3 bases and 2 bases, with 12 bases remaining between them. There are 15 residues in the CDR3. Per the germline V gene, CDR1 is LGHNA and CDR2 is YNFKEQ. The CDR3 nucleotides read TGTGCCAGCAGCCACAGCCGGGACCTCACAGATACGCAGTATTTT. Translated: CASSHSRDLTDTQYF.

This clonotype was observed many times. The chain is built from TRBV15 and TRBJ2-7, with D hard to call. The CDR3 has 13 residues. Trimming cost V 3 bases and J 2 bases, with 8 bases left between them. The V gene's germline CDR1 is LNHNV and CDR2 YYDKDF (reference sequence). The CDR3: CATSRVGPYEQYF. The DNA of the CDR3 is TGTGCCACCAGCAGGGTAGGGCCCTACGAGCAGTACTTC.

This chain uses TRBV29-1 with TRBJ1-2; no definite D call. The V gene lost 4 bases and the J gene lost 4 bases, with 7 bases spanning the gap. The CDR3 covers 11 residues. CDR1 is SQVTM, CDR2 ANQGSEA, per germline. CDR3 DNA sequence: TGCAGCGTTGGGTTTGGCTATGGCTACACCTTC. Protein: CSVGFGYGYTF.

The rearrangement joins TRBV5-1 to TRBJ1-1; possible D gene TRBD1, 5 bases. CDR1 SGHRS and CDR2 YFSETQ come from the germline V gene. The CDR3 runs to 13 residues. Trimming cost V 1 base and J 7 bases, with 11 bases left between them. CDR3 loop: CASSLHGAGEAFF. Here the CDR3 DNA reads TGCGCCAGCAGCTTGCATGGGGCGGGTGAAGCTTTCTTT.

V gene TRBV5-5 combines with J gene TRBJ1-2; D might be TRBD1 (5 bases). Germline CDR1 reads SGHKS; CDR2 reads YYEKEE (reference sequence). The V and J ends lost 0 bases and 2 bases respectively, with 14 bases between them. The CDR3 sequence is 16 residues long. The CDR3 spells CASSLEWGAVNYGYTF. The CDR3 region has the DNA TGTGCCAGCAGCTTGGAATGGGGCGCGGTGAACTATGGCTACACCTTC.

The table lists this clonotype with a few counts. V usage is TRBV5-1 and J usage is TRBJ1-6, with D possibly TRBD1 on 6 matching bases. Germline loops: CDR1 SGHRS, CDR2 YFSETQ. V was shortened by 4 bases and J by 9 bases, with 26 bases between the two germline ends. CDR3 length: 18 residues. The CDR3 reads CASSDPAGGGKSISPLHF. CDR3 nucleotides: TGCGCCAGCAGCGACCCCGCCGGGGGCGGAAAGTCCATTTCACCCCTCCACTTT.

The rearrangement links TRBV5-1 to TRBJ1-1; 7 bases line up with TRBD1. From germline, CDR1 is SGHRS and CDR2 YFSETQ. The V gene end was trimmed by 1 base and the J gene end by 2 bases; junction bases not matched to a gene: 11. The CDR3 length is 17 residues. CDR3 nucleotide sequence: TGCGCCAGCAGCTTGTTCGAGTACAGGGGATACAACACTGAAGCTTTCTTT. Its translation: CASSLFEYRGYNTEAFF.

The chain uses TRBV2 and TRBJ2-3, with D perhaps TRBD2 (6 bases). Germline CDR1 and CDR2: SNHLY and FYNNEI. The CDR3 is 15 amino acids. The V end lost 4 bases, the J end lost 3 bases, and 14 bases lay between the germline ends. CDR3 coding DNA: TGTGCCAGCAGTGCTGGCGGCGGGACTACAGATACGCAGTATTTT. It codes for CASSAGGGTTDTQYF.

This clonotype was seen more than once but under ten times. The rearrangement joins TRBV13 to TRBJ1-1; possibly TRBD1 for D (5 bases). Germline-derived CDR1 and CDR2 are PRHDT and FYEKMQ (reference sequence). Trimming took off 0 bases at V and 0 bases at J, with 11 bases between the two ends. The CDR3 totals 16 residues. The CDR3 spells CASSLGRQHMNTEAFF. As DNA, the CDR3 is TGTGCCAGCAGCTTAGGCCGACAGCATATGAACACTGAAGCTTTCTTT.

This clonotype has only one observation. A much bigger clone sits one base away, suggesting this may be a read error. V usage is TRBV4-1 and J usage is TRBJ1-2, with D possibly being TRBD1 (6 bases). Germline V CDR1 and CDR2: MGHRA, YSYEKL. The CDR3 totals 19 residues. The CDR3 here is CSSSPDPRDNHARNYGYTF. CDR3 in DNA: TGCTCCAGCAGCCCCGATCCTCGGGACAACCACGCTAGAAACTATGGCTACACCTTC.

The chain uses TRBV7-2 and TRBJ2-3; no definite D call. The V gene's germline CDR1 is SGHTA and CDR2 FQGNSA. CDR3 length: 13 residues. V lost 0 bases to trimming and J lost 4 bases, with 5 bases between them. This CDR3 is CASSLAFPDTQYF. CDR3 in DNA: TGTGCCAGCAGCTTAGCCTTCCCAGATACGCAGTATTTT.

The chain joins TRBV15 to TRBJ1-5; a weak D match, TRBD1 (5 bases). CDR1 LNHNV and CDR2 YYDKDF come from the germline V gene (reference sequence). V was trimmed by 3 bases and J by 2 bases, leaving 8 bases between them. The CDR3 has 14 residues. The CDR3: CATSSRVGNQPQHF. DNA of the CDR3: TGTGCCACCAGCAGCAGGGTCGGCAATCAGCCCCAGCATTTT.